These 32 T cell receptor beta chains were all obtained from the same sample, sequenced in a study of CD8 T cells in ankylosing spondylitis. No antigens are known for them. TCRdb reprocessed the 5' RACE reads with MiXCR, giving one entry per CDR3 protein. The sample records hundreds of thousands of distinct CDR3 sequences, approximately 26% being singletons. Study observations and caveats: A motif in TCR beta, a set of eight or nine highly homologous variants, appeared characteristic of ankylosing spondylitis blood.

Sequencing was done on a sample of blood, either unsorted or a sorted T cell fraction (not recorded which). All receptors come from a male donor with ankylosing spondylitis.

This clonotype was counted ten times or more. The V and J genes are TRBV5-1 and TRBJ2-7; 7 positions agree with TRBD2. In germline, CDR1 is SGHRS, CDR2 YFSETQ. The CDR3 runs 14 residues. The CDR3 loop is CATSPNPGGYEQYV. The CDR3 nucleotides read TGCGCCACCAGCCCAAATCCGGGGGGCTACGAGCAGTACGTC.

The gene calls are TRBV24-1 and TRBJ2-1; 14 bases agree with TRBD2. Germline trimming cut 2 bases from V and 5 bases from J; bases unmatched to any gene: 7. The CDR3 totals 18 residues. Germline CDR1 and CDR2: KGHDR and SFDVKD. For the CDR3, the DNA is TGTGCCACCAGTGATTCGGGACTAGCGGGAGTGGGGCACAATGAGCAGTTCTTC. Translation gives CATSDSGLAGVGHNEQFF.

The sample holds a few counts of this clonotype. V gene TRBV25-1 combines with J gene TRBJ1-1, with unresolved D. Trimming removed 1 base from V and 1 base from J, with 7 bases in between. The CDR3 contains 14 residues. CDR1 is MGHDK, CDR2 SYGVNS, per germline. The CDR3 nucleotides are TGTGCCAGCAGTGAATTCCCGGAGAACACTGAAGCTTTCTTT. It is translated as CASSEFPENTEAFF.

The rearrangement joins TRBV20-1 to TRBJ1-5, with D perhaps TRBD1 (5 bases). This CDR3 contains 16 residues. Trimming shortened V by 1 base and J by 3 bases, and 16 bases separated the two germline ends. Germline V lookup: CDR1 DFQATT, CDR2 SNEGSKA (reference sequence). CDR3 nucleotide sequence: TGCAGTGCTAGAGTTTTTGTACAGGCCAACAATCAGCCCCAGCATTTT. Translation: CSARVFVQANNQPQHF.

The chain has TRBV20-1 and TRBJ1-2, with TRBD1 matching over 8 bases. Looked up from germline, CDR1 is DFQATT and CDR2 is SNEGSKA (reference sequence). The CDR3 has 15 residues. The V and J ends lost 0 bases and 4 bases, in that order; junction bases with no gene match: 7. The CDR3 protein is CSARDPLGQAYGYTF. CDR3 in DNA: TGCAGTGCTAGAGATCCGCTGGGACAGGCCTATGGCTACACCTTC.

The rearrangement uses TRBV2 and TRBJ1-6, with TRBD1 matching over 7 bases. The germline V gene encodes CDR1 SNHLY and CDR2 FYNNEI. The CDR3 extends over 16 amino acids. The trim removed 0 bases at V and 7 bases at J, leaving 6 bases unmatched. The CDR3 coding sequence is TGTGCCAGCAGTGAAGCGACTGGACAGGCGAATTCACCCCTCCACTTT. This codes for CASSEATGQANSPLHF.

The DNA for the CDR3 is TGCAGTGCTAGAGACTCAACCGGGACTAGCGGGAATCATGAGCAGTTCTTC. This sequence encodes CSARDSTGTSGNHEQFF. The chain has TRBV20-1 and TRBJ2-1; the match to TRBD2 covers 13 bases. The CDR3 runs to 17 residues. V trimming: 0 bases; J trimming: 8 bases; junction bases outside the gene matches: 10. In germline, CDR1 is DFQATT, CDR2 SNEGSKA (reference sequence).

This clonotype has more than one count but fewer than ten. The CDR3 reads CASSLAGGNSNQPQHF. CDR3 DNA sequence: TGTGCCAGCAGTTTGGCAGGGGGTAATAGCAATCAGCCCCAGCATTTT. V and J are TRBV12-3 or TRBV12-4 and TRBJ1-5; 7 bases map to TRBD1. V lost 3 bases to trimming and J lost 0 bases; unmatched junction nucleotides: 5. CDR3 length: 16 amino acids.

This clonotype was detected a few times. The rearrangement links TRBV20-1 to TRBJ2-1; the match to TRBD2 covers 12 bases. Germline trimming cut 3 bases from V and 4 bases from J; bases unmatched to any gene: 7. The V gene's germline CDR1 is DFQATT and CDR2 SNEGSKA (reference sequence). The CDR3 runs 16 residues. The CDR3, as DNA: TGCAGTGCTAGTAGAGGACTAGCGGGGCCGTACAATGAGCAGTTCTTC. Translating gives CSASRGLAGPYNEQFF.

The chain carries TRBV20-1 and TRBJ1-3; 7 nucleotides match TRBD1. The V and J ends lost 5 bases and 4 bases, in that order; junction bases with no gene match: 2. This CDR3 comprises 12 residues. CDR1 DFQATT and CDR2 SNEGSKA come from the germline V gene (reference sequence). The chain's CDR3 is CSASDRGNTIYF. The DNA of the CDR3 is TGCAGTGCTTCGGACAGGGGAAACACCATATATTTT.

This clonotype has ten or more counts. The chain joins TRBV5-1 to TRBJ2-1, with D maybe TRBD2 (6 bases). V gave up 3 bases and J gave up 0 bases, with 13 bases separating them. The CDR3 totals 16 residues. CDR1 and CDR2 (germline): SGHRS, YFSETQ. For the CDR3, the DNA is TGCGCCAGCAGCTCGGGGAGGCAGGCCTCCTACAATGAGCAGTTCTTC. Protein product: CASSSGRQASYNEQFF.

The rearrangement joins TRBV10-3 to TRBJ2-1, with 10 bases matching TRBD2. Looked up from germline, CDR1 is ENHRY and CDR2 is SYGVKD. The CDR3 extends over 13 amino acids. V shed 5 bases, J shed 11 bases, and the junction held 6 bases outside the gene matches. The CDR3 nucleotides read TGTGCCATCAGTACCGGGACTAGCGATAAGCAGTTCTTC. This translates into CAISTGTSDKQFF.

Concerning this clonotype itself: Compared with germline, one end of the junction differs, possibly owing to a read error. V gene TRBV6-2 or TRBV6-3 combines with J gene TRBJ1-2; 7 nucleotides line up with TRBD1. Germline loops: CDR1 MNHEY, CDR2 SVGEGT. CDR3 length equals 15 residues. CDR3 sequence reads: CASTRPTGTNYGYTF. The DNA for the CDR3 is TGTGCCAGCACCAGGCCGACAGGGACGAACTACGGCTACACCTTC.

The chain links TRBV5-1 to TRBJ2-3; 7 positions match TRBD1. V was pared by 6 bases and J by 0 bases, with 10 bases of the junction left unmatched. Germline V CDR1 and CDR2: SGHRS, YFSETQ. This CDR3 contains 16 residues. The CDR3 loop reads CASTPPGQYSTDTQYF. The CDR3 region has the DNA TGCGCCAGCACCCCCCCGGGACAGTATAGCACAGATACGCAGTATTTT.

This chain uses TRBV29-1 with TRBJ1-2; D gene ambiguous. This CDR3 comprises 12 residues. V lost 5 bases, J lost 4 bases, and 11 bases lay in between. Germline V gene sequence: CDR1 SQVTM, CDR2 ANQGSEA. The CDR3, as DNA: TGCAGCGTTCCCTCTCTCGGCTATGGCTACACCTTC. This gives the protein CSVPSLGYGYTF.

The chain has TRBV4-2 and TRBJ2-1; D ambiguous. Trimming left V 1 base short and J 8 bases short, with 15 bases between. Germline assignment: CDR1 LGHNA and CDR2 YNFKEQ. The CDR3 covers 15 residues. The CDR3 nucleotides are TGTGCCAGCAGCCAAGGGAGCCGCAAACGGGATGAGCAGTTCTTC. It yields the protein CASSQGSRKRDEQFF.

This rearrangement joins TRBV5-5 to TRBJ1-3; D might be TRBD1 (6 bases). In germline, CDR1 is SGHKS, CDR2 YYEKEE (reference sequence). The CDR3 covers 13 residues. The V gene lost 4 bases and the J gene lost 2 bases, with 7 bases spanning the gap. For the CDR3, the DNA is TGTGCCAGCAGCGGGACAACTGGAAACACCATATATTTT. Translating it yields CASSGTTGNTIYF.

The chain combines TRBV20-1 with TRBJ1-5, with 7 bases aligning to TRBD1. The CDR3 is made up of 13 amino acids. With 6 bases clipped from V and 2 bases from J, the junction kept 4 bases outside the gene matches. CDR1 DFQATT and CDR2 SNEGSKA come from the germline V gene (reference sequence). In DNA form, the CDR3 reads TGCAGTGCCCTCGGACAGGGCAATCAGCCCCAGCATTTT. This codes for CSALGQGNQPQHF.

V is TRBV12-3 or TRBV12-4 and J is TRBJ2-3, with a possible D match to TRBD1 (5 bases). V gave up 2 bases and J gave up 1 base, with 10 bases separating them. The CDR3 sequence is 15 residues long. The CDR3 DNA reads TGTGCCAGCAGTTTAATGGGGCAGGGCACAGATACGCAGTATTTT. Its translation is CASSLMGQGTDTQYF.

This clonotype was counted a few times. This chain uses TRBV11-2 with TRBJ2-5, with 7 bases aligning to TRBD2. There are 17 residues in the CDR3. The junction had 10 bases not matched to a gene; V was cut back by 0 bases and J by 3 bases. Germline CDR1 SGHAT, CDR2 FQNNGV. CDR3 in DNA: TGTGCCAGCAGCTTAGATGGGTTTGGGCTAGCGGAAGAGACCCAGTACTTC. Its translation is CASSLDGFGLAEETQYF.

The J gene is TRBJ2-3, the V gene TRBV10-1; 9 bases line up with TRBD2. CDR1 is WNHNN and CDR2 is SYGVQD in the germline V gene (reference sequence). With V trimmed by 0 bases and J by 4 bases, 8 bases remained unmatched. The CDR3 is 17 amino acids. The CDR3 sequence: CASSESLSGRLSDTQYF. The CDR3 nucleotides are TGCGCCAGCAGTGAGTCCCTAAGCGGGAGGTTATCAGATACGCAGTATTTT.

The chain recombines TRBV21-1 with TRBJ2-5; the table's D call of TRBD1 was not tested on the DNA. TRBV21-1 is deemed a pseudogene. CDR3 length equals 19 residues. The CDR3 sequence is CASSTQWVTTGAVQETQYF. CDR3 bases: TGTGCCAGCAGCACCCAGTGGGTAACGACAGGGGCGGTCCAAGAGACCCAGTACTTC.

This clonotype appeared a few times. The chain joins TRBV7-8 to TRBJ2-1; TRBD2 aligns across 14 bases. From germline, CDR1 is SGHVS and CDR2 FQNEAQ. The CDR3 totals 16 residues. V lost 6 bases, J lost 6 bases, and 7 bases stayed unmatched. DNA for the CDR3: TGTGCCAGCAGACCTAGACTAGCGGGAGGGCCCAATGAGCAGTTCTTC. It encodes CASRPRLAGGPNEQFF.

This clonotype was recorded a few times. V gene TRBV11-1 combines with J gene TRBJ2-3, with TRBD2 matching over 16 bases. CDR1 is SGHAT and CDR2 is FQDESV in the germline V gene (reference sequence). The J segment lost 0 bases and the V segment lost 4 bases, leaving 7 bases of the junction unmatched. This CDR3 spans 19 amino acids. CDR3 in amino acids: CASSYHGTSGRASTDTQYF. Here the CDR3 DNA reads TGTGCCAGCAGCTACCACGGGACTAGCGGGAGGGCTAGCACAGATACGCAGTATTTT.

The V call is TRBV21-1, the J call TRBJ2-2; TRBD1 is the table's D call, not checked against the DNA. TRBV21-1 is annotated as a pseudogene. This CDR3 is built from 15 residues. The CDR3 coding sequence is TGTGCCAGCAGCAATGTGACAGGTTCGGCCGGGGAGCTGTTTTTT. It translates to CASSNVTGSAGELFF.

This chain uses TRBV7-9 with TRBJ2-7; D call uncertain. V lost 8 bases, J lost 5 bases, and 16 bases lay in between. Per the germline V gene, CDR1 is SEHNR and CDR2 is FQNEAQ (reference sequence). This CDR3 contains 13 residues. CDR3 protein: CASLSDDLHEQYF. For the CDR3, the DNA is TGTGCCAGCCTTTCGGACGACCTCCACGAGCAGTACTTC. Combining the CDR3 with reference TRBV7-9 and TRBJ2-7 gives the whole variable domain DTGVSQNPRHKITKRGQNVTFRCDPISEHNRLYWYRQTLGQGPEFLTYFQNEAQLEKSRLLSDRFSAERPKGSFSTLEIQRTEQGDSAMYLCASLSDDLHEQYFGPGTRLTVT.

The CDR3 sequence is CASSLGPTEAFF. The CDR3 coding sequence is TGTGCCAGCAGTTTGGGACCCACTGAAGCTTTCTTT. The chain recombines TRBV12-3 or TRBV12-4 with TRBJ1-1; weak D call: TRBD1 (5 bases). The CDR3 is 12 residues long. Trimming stripped 3 bases from V and 4 bases from J, with 6 bases between.

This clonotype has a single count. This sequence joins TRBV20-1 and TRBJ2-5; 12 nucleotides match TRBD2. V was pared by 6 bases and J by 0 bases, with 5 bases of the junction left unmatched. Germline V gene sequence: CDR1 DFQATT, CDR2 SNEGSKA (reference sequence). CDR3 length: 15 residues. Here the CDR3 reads CSAILAGGHQETQYF. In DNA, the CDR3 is TGCAGTGCCATACTAGCGGGAGGCCACCAAGAGACCCAGTACTTC.

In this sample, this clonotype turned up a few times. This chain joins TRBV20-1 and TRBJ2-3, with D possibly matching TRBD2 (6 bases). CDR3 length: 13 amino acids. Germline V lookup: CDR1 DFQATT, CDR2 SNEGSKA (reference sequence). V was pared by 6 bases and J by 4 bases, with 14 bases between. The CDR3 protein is CSAGVTGADTQYF. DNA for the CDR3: TGCAGTGCGGGAGTGACGGGAGCAGATACGCAGTATTTT.

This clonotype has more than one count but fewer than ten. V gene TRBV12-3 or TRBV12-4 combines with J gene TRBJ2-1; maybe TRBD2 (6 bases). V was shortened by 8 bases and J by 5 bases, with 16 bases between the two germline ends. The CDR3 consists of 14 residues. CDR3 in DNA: TGTGCCAGCGGTAGGGCCCGGGGGAACAATGAGCAGTTCTTC. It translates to CASGRARGNNEQFF.

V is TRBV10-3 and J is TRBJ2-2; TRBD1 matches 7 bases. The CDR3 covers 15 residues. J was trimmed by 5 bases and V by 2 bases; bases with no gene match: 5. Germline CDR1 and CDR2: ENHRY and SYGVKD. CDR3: CAISETLQGTGELFF. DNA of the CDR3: TGTGCCATCAGTGAGACTCTACAGGGGACCGGGGAGCTGTTTTTT.

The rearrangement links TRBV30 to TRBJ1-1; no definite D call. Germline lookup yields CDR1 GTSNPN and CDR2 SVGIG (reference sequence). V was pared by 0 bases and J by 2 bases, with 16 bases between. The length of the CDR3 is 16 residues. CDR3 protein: CAWSVWFSGENTEAFF. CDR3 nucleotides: TGTGCCTGGAGTGTATGGTTCTCCGGGGAAAACACTGAAGCTTTCTTT.